The 23 T cell receptor beta chains presented below share a single source sample, sequenced in a study of blood T cells in healthy people across ages. Using a J-beta primer mix together with a sample-barcoded 5' primer, a second PCR was run for about 6 to 11 cycles. MiXCR, run by TCRdb on the 5' RACE reads, gives a single entry per CDR3 protein. The data contain approximately 850,000 distinct CDR3 sequences, roughly 44% of them singletons. The sequencing input was blood. The receptors derive from a man in his sixties in good health.

The chain links TRBV12-3 or TRBV12-4 to TRBJ2-1, with 12 bases matching TRBD2. The ends lost 6 bases at V and 13 bases at J; junction bases unmatched: 13. This CDR3 has 15 residues. The CDR3 DNA sequence: TGTGCCAGCAGCCGTAGGACTAGCGGGAAAGAGACCCAGTTCTTC. It encodes CASSRRTSGKETQFF.

The sample holds a few counts of this clonotype. The CDR3 coding sequence is TGTGCCAGCAGACAAAGGACTAGCGGCTCCTACAATGAGCAGTTCTTC. This gives the protein CASRQRTSGSYNEQFF. The chain uses TRBV28 and TRBJ2-1; TRBD2 agrees at 10 bases. The CDR3 is 16 residues long. After removal of 6 bases from V and 0 bases from J, the junction contained 5 bases not matched to a gene. Germline V gene lookup returns CDR1 MDHEN and CDR2 SYDVKM.

The chain combines TRBV7-6 with TRBJ2-5, with 9 positions matching TRBD1. The J call is in doubt because the DNA end fits TRBJ2-7 better. This CDR3 has 15 residues. Looked up from germline, CDR1 is SGHVS and CDR2 is FNYEAQ. This CDR3 reads CASSQFRDRVHEQYF. The CDR3 DNA sequence: TGTGCCAGCAGCCAATTCCGGGACAGGGTCCACGAGCAGTACTTC.

In this sample, this clonotype turned up many times. V is TRBV5-1 and J is TRBJ2-5; TRBD1 is a possible D gene (6 bases). The CDR3 is 14 amino acids. With 4 bases removed from V and 2 bases from J, the gap between germline ends came to 12 bases. CDR1 SGHRS and CDR2 YFSETQ come from the germline V gene. CDR3: CASSPGTTQETQYF. The CDR3 DNA reads TGCGCCAGCAGCCCTGGGACAACGCAAGAGACCCAGTACTTC.

The V call is TRBV30, the J call TRBJ1-2, with D possibly TRBD1 on 6 matching bases. V was trimmed by 1 base and J by 4 bases, leaving 10 bases between them. This CDR3 has 13 amino acids. Germline V lookup: CDR1 GTSNPN, CDR2 SVGIG (reference sequence). The CDR3 DNA reads TGTGCCTGGAGTGAGGGCAGGGGCTATGGCTACACCTTC. Residues: CAWSEGRGYGYTF.

This clonotype occurred a few times. The chain joins TRBV2 to TRBJ2-1; unclear D gene. V was clipped by 2 bases and J by 4 bases, with 12 bases between them. The CDR3 is 15 residues long. Per germline, CDR1 SNHLY and CDR2 FYNNEI. The CDR3 is CASSELNSLYNEQFF. Here the CDR3 DNA reads TGTGCCAGCAGTGAACTCAACAGCCTTTACAATGAGCAGTTCTTC. Full variable domain (missing parts from reference TRBV2 and TRBJ2-1): EPEVTQTPSHQVTQMGQEVILRCVPISNHLYFYWYRQILGQKVEFLVSFYNNEISEKSEIFDDQFSVERPDGSNFTLKIRSTKLEDSAMYFCASSELNSLYNEQFFGPGTRLTVL.

The sample holds one count of this clonotype. The rearrangement joins TRBV20-1 to TRBJ2-1; D is tentatively TRBD1 or TRBD2 (6 bases each). CDR1 is DFQATT, CDR2 SNEGSKA, per germline (reference sequence). The V end lost 5 bases, the J end lost 3 bases, and 17 bases lay between the germline ends. The CDR3 is 15 residues long. This CDR3 reads CSAALHGGLYNEQFF. The CDR3 DNA reads as TGCAGTGCTGCCTTGCACGGGGGCCTCTACAATGAGCAGTTCTTC.

This rearrangement joins TRBV6-1 to TRBJ2-5; possibly TRBD1 for D (6 bases). V was shortened by 0 bases and J by 4 bases, with 9 bases between the two germline ends. Germline CDR1 reads MNHNS; CDR2 reads SASEGT. The CDR3 consists of 14 residues. The DNA of the CDR3 is TGTGCCAGCAGTGAAGCGGGGGCCGTAGAGACCCAGTACTTC. Its translation is CASSEAGAVETQYF.

The V call is TRBV2, the J call TRBJ2-7; 8 positions agree with TRBD1. The junction had 9 bases not matched to a gene; V was cut back by 4 bases and J by 10 bases. This CDR3 comprises 13 residues. Germline CDR1 SNHLY, CDR2 FYNNEI. As DNA, the CDR3 is TGTGCCAGCAGTGTGACAGGGGCAAGCACCCAGTACTTC. Its translation: CASSVTGASTQYF.

This chain uses TRBV20-1 with TRBJ2-3; D uncertain. Trimming cost V 0 bases and J 5 bases, with 9 bases left between them. The CDR3 is 13 residues long. Germline V gene data show CDR1 as DFQATT and CDR2 as SNEGSKA (reference sequence). The CDR3, as DNA: TGCAGTGCTAGAGAGGGCTTTGAAGATACGCAGTATTTT. Translating gives CSAREGFEDTQYF.

The V call is TRBV3-1, the J call TRBJ1-6; weak D call: TRBD1 (6 bases). V lost 3 bases, J lost 8 bases, and 17 bases lay in between. The CDR3 spans 16 residues. CDR1 and CDR2 from the germline V gene are LGHDT and YNNKEL (reference sequence). CDR3 amino acids: CASSHRSGALHSPLHF. CDR3 in DNA: TGTGCCAGCAGCCATCGGTCGGGGGCTCTTCATTCACCCCTCCACTTT.

The chain employs TRBV18 and TRBJ2-1, with D perhaps assigned TRBD1 or TRBD2 (7 bases each). CDR3 length equals 14 residues. Trimming left V 8 bases short and J 7 bases short, with 18 bases between. CDR1 is KGHSH and CDR2 is LQKENI in the germline V gene. The CDR3, as DNA: TGTGCCAGCAGTCCAGGGGGGGCCAGGAATGAGCAGTTCTTC. Residues: CASSPGGARNEQFF.

The chain couples TRBV27 to TRBJ2-3; D possibly matches TRBD1 or TRBD2 (5 bases each). Germline CDR1 MNHEY, CDR2 SMNVEV (reference sequence). The CDR3 is 17 residues long. Trimming removed 3 bases from V and 5 bases from J, with 21 bases in between. CDR3: CASSFPGRRAGGDTQYF. The CDR3 DNA follows: TGTGCCAGCAGTTTCCCTGGTCGGCGGGCTGGGGGAGATACGCAGTATTTT.

This clonotype was observed a handful of times. The rearrangement joins TRBV4-3 to TRBJ2-2, with TRBD2 as a possible D gene (6 bases). Germline V CDR1 and CDR2: LGHNA, YSLEER. CDR3 size: 14 residues. Between the trimmed V and J ends, which lost 2 bases and 5 bases, there was a span of 9 bases. The CDR3 DNA reads as TGCGCCAGCAGCCAAAGGAGGGATACCGGGGAGCTGTTTTTT. Protein sequence: CASSQRRDTGELFF.

This clonotype was counted only a few times. The chain couples TRBV7-2 to TRBJ2-7; no definite D call. In germline, CDR1 is SGHTA, CDR2 FQGNSA. This CDR3 comprises 14 residues. The ends were cut back, 4 bases at V and 0 bases at J, with 10 bases in the middle. The CDR3: CASSSPVDSYEQYF. The CDR3 coding sequence is TGTGCCAGCAGCTCCCCCGTAGACTCCTACGAGCAGTACTTC.

The chain carries TRBV20-1 and TRBJ2-7; 8 nucleotides align to TRBD1. This CDR3 is built from 14 residues. Germline CDR1 DFQATT, CDR2 SNEGSKA (reference sequence). The V gene end was trimmed by 3 bases and the J gene end by 2 bases; junction bases not matched to a gene: 6. The CDR3 DNA reads TGCAGTGCTAGGACAGGACAGGGAACCTACGAGCAGTACTTC. Its protein product is CSARTGQGTYEQYF.

In the case of this clonotype: At one end, the junction sequence differs from germline, possibly due to a read error. The V and J genes are TRBV7-2 and TRBJ1-6; D is undetermined. CDR3 size: 14 residues. Germline CDR1 reads SGHTA; CDR2 reads FQGNSA. CDR3 nucleotides: TGTGCCAGCAGCCCTGGTTATGGAAATTCAGCCCTCCACTTT. Protein: CASSPGYGNSALHF. Looking up the rest from reference TRBV7-2 and TRBJ1-6 gives the full variable domain: GAGVSQSPSNKVTEKGKDVELRCDPISGHTALYWYRQSLGQGLEFLIYFQGNSAPDKSGLPSDRFSAERTGGSVSTLTIQRTQQEDSAVYLCASSPGYGNSALHFGNGTRLTVT.

This clonotype has only a few counts. CDR3 coding DNA: TGCAGTGCCCCGGGACAGGGGGCCTTAGGTGAAGCTTTCTTT. Protein: CSAPGQGALGEAFF. The rearrangement links TRBV20-1 to TRBJ1-1, with 12 bases that match TRBD1. Germline-derived CDR1 and CDR2 are DFQATT and SNEGSKA (reference sequence). This CDR3 spans 14 amino acids. V lost 6 bases and J lost 7; bases outside the gene matches: 9.

This sequence joins TRBV5-1 and TRBJ2-7; D uncertain. TRBJ2-5 explains the end of the DNA better; the J call may be wrong. The CDR3 runs 14 residues. In germline, CDR1 is SGHRS, CDR2 YFSETQ. The CDR3 loop reads CASSFSSNPETQYF. DNA for the CDR3: TGCGCCAGCAGCTTTTCCTCGAATCCAGAGACCCAGTACTTC.

This chain joins TRBV5-1 and TRBJ2-4; possible D gene TRBD1, 5 bases. The J call is doubtful: the DNA matches TRBJ2-7 better. Germline V lookup: CDR1 SGHRS, CDR2 YFSETQ. This CDR3 has 14 residues. Here the CDR3 DNA reads TGCGCCAGCAGCCCGGACACAGGACCCTACGAGCAGTACTTC. Encoded protein: CASSPDTGPYEQYF.

The chain combines TRBV20-1 with TRBJ2-5, with D possibly called TRBD1 or TRBD2 (6 bases each). Germline assignment: CDR1 DFQATT and CDR2 SNEGSKA (reference sequence). Trimming stripped 1 base from V and 5 bases from J, with 11 bases between. The CDR3 has 13 residues. CDR3 region: CSARAGAGETQYF. In DNA, the CDR3 is TGCAGTGCTAGAGCGGGGGCGGGGGAGACCCAGTACTTC.

This clonotype has more than one count but fewer than ten. Here the CDR3 DNA reads TGTGCCAGCAGTGATGACGAGCAGTACTTC. It codes for CASSDDEQYF. This sequence joins TRBV2 and TRBJ2-7; D unclear. Trimming removed 3 bases at V and 5 bases at J, with 2 bases between. The CDR3 covers 10 residues. CDR1 and CDR2 (germline): SNHLY, FYNNEI.

The V gene is TRBV28, the J gene TRBJ2-3; D remains unclear. Germline-derived CDR1 and CDR2 are MDHEN and SYDVKM. This CDR3 region has 17 residues. V lost 2 bases, J lost 0 bases, and 15 bases lay in between. The CDR3 region is CASSLRRTSLSTDTQYF. In nucleotides, the CDR3 is TGTGCCAGCAGTTTAAGAAGGACGTCTCTGAGCACAGATACGCAGTATTTT.